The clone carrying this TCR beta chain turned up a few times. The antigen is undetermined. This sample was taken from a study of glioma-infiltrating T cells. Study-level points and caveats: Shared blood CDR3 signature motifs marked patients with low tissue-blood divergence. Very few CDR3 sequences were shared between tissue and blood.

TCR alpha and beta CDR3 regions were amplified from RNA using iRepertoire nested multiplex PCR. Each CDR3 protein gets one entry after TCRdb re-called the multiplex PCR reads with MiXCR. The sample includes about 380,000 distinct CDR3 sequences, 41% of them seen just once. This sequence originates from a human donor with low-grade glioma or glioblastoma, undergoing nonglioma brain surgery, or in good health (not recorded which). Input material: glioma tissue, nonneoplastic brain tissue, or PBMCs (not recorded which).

Written as DNA, the CDR3 is TGTGCCAGCAGCCCCGGCGCGGTATCGTCCTACGAGCAGTACTTC. The encoded protein is CASSPGAVSSYEQYF. The chain carries TRBV7-2 and TRBJ2-7, with D uncertain. Germline V gives CDR1 SGHTA, CDR2 FQGNSA. The CDR3 is made up of 15 amino acids. The V end lost 5 bases, the J end lost 1 base, and 15 bases lay between the germline ends.